A selection of T cell receptor beta chains follows, all from one sample in a study of T cells in Graves' hyperthyroidism and ophthalmopathy. TCRdb passed the multiplex PCR reads through MiXCR, listing each CDR3 protein once. The repertoire holds under 650,000 distinct CDR3 sequences, under 20% seen once, with less than 4.5% in the top ten. Sequenced material: blood. Every receptor here comes from a woman aged 30 to 39 with Graves' hyperthyroidism. CDR3s include the opening cysteine and the closing phenylalanine or tryptophan. Each record gives: J gene, clone size, V gene, D gene, CDR3 protein, CDR3 DNA. The D gene is left open where the match is weak. Some rows mark clone size as missing; the rest say once, few, many or name a class of expanded clone.

TRBJ2-2 few TRBV27 - CASSFFNTGLGGGGELFF TGTGCCAGCAGTTTTTTTAACACAGGTCTCGGGGGCGGCGGGGAGCTGTTTTTT
TRBJ2-7 many TRBV7-2 - CASSPHQRGEQYF TGTGCCAGCAGCCCCCACCAGCGCGGGGAGCAGTACTTC
TRBJ2-1 many TRBV2 - CAGGGFSYNEQFF TGTGCCGGGGGAGGCTTCTCCTACAATGAGCAGTTCTTC
TRBJ2-7 - TRBV3-1 - CASSAGHTYEQYF TGTGCCAGCAGCGCCGGACATACCTACGAGCAGTACTTC
TRBJ2-2 - TRBV6-2/TRBV6-3 TRBD1 CASNRDSGAGELFF TGTGCCAGCAATCGGGACAGTGGGGCCGGGGAGCTGTTTTTT
TRBJ2-3 many TRBV7-9 TRBD2 CASTYIAGGPIDTQYF TGTGCCAGCACCTATATAGCGGGAGGGCCGATAGATACGCAGTATTTT
TRBJ2-1 - TRBV2 TRBD1 CASSEKGQGRSNEQFF TGTGCCAGCAGTGAAAAGGGACAGGGTAGGAGCAATGAGCAGTTCTTC
TRBJ2-5 many TRBV4-1 - CASSLFRGETQYF TGTGCCAGCAGTTTATTCAGGGGAGAGACCCAGTACTTC
TRBJ2-7 - TRBV3-1 - CASSQRVQPGEQYF TGTGCCAGCAGCCAGCGGGTCCAACCCGGGGAGCAGTACTTC
TRBJ1-1 many TRBV2 - CASSDRSGPNTEAFF TGTGCCAGCAGTGATCGTTCAGGACCCAACACTGAAGCTTTCTTT
TRBJ2-7 many TRBV7-8 TRBD1 CASSLARDRPYEQYF TGTGCCAGCAGCTTAGCACGGGACAGGCCCTACGAGCAGTACTTC
TRBJ2-1 once TRBV20-1 - CSASGTSPYNEQFF TGCAGTGCTAGCGGGACCAGCCCCTACAATGAGCAGTTCTTC
TRBJ2-2 many TRBV11-3 TRBD2 CASSLAGTRSGELFF TGTGCCAGCAGCTTAGCCGGGACTAGGTCCGGGGAGCTGTTTTTT
TRBJ2-5 many TRBV28 TRBD2 CASRLAGGPSKETQYF TGTGCCAGCAGACTAGCGGGAGGGCCCTCCAAAGAGACCCAGTACTTC
TRBJ2-6 - TRBV24-1 - CATSEGGARWGANVLTF TGTGCCACCAGTGAAGGGGGGGCCCGGTGGGGGGCCAACGTCCTGACTTTC
TRBJ2-1 many TRBV5-1 - CASGQLDNSYNEQFF TGCGCCAGCGGCCAACTAGATAACTCCTACAATGAGCAGTTCTTC
TRBJ2-7 many TRBV29-1 - CSVVEQVAYEQYF TGCAGCGTTGTAGAACAGGTCGCCTACGAGCAGTACTTC
TRBJ2-1 - TRBV7-3 TRBD2 CASSLTSGGFYEQFF TGTGCCAGCAGCTTAACTAGCGGGGGGTTTTATGAGCAGTTCTTC
TRBJ2-3 many TRBV30 - CAWSGTAAYTQYF TGTGCCTGGAGTGGAACGGCAGCGTATACGCAGTATTTT
TRBJ1-5 many TRBV6-1 TRBD1 CASQDQGGYSNQPQHF TGTGCCAGCCAAGACCAGGGGGGATATAGCAATCAGCCCCAGCATTTT
TRBJ2-3 - TRBV6-2/TRBV6-3 - CASSYARVRDTQYF TGTGCCAGCAGTTACGCCCGGGTACGAGATACGCAGTATTTT
TRBJ2-3 many TRBV28 - CASAYTDTQYF TGTGCCAGCGCGTACACAGATACGCAGTATTTT
TRBJ2-1 many TRBV30 TRBD2 CAWEREASYNEQFF TGTGCCTGGGAGCGGGAGGCTTCCTACAATGAGCAGTTCTTC
TRBJ2-3 many TRBV20-1 - CSARGFVRDPSTDTQYF TGCAGTGCTAGAGGGTTTGTGAGGGATCCCAGCACAGATACGCAGTATTTT
TRBJ1-5 few TRBV4-1 - CASSQHRVGNQPQHF TGCGCCAGCAGCCAACACAGGGTAGGCAATCAGCCCCAGCATTTT
TRBJ2-7 - TRBV6-1 TRBD1 CASTEDRVFTEQYF TGTGCCAGCACTGAAGACAGGGTTTTTACCGAGCAGTACTTC
TRBJ1-2 - TRBV7-9 - CASRGGSFYGYTF TGTGCCAGCAGGGGGGGATCATTCTATGGCTACACCTTC
TRBJ2-7 - TRBV29-1 - CSVEGGKPYEQYF TGCAGCGTTGAAGGGGGTAAACCCTACGAGCAGTACTTC
TRBJ1-1 many TRBV20-1 - CSASGGPGVNTEAFF TGCAGTGCTAGTGGGGGGCCTGGGGTTAACACTGAAGCTTTCTTT
TRBJ1-1 many TRBV29-1 - CSVDRGDGAGGAFF TGCAGCGTTGATCGTGGAGATGGGGCGGGGGGAGCTTTCTTT
TRBJ2-5 few TRBV10-1 - CASMRALGETQYF TGCGCCAGCATGAGGGCCTTGGGAGAGACCCAGTACTTC
TRBJ2-7 many TRBV5-1 TRBD1 CASSFSATGDYEQYF TGCGCCAGCAGCTTCAGCGCAACAGGGGACTACGAGCAGTACTTC
TRBJ2-7 many TRBV2 - CASSDVGIYEQYF TGTGCCAGCAGTGATGTCGGGATCTACGAGCAGTACTTC
TRBJ2-3 - TRBV27 TRBD2 CASSLRGTRLAGATDTQYF TGTGCCAGCAGTTTAAGGGGTACGCGACTAGCGGGAGCCACAGATACGCAGTATTTT
TRBJ1-2 many TRBV29-1 - CSVDPGSGMYGYTF TGCAGCGTTGATCCGGGTTCGGGAATGTATGGCTACACCTTC
TRBJ1-1 few TRBV6-1 TRBD1 CATLQGPMNTEAFF TGTGCCACCCTACAGGGGCCGATGAACACTGAAGCTTTCTTT
TRBJ2-7 many TRBV4-2 - CASSQGSGSGSYEQYF TGTGCCAGCAGCCAAGGAAGCGGGTCGGGGTCATACGAGCAGTACTTC
TRBJ1-5 - TRBV24-1 - CATSEGGNQPQHF TGTGCCACCAGTGAAGGGGGCAATCAGCCCCAGCATTTT
TRBJ1-1 many TRBV13 - CASSLRPSIFTHLNTEAFF TGTGCCAGCAGTCTTAGGCCCTCAATCTTCACCCACCTGAACACTGAAGCTTTCTTT
TRBJ2-5 many TRBV2 - CASRRGGETQYF TGTGCCAGCCGAAGGGGGGGGGAGACCCAGTACTTC
TRBJ2-7 many TRBV6-2/TRBV6-3 - CASSYSPGGEQYF TGTGCCAGCAGTTACTCCCCTGGGGGCGAGCAGTACTTC
TRBJ1-2 many TRBV28 - CASSNWGYGYTF TGTGCCAGCAGCAACTGGGGTTATGGCTACACCTTC
TRBJ2-5 many TRBV28 TRBD1 CASSFSPAGTEETQYF TGTGCCAGCAGTTTTTCCCCCGCCGGGACAGAAGAGACCCAGTACTTC